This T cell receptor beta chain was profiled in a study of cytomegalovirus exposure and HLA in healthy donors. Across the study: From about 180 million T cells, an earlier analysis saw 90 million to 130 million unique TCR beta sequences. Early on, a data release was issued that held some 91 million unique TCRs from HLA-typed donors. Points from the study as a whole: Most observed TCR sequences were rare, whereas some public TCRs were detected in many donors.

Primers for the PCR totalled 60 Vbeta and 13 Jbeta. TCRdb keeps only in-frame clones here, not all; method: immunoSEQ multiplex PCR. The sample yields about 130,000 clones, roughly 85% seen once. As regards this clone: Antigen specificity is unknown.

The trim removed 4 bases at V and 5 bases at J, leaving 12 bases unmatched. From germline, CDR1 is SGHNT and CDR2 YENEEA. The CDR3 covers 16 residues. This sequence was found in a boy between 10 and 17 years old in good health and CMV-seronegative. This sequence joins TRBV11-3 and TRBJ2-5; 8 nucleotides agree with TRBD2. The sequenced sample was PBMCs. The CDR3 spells CASSSPRGLATETQYF. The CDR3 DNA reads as TGTGCCAGCAGCTCCCCCCGCGGACTAGCTACGGAGACCCAGTACTTC.